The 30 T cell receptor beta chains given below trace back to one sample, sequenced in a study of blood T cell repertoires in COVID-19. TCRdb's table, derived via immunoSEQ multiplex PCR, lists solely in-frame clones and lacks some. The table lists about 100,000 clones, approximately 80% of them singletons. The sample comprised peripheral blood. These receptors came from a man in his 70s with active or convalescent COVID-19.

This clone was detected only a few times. As DNA, the CDR3 is TGCGCCAGCACATCAGGGGATACGCAGTATTTT. This encodes CASTSGDTQYF. V and J are TRBV10-2 and TRBJ2-3, with D perhaps matching TRBD1 (5 bases). Germline CDR1 is WSHSY and CDR2 is SAAADI. This CDR3 spans 11 amino acids. V lost 7 bases to trimming and J lost 6 bases, with 8 bases between them.

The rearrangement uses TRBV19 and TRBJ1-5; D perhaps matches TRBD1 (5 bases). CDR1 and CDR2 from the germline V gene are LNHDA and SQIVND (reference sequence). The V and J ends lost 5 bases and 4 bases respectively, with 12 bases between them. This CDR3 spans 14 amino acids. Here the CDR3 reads CASSPREGNQPQHF. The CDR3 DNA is TGTGCCAGTAGTCCCCGGGAGGGGAATCAGCCCCAGCATTTT.

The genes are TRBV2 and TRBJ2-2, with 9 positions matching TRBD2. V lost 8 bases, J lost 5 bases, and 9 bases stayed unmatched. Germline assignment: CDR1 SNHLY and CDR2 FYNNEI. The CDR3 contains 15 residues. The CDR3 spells CASHLGRGGTGELFF. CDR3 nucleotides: TGTGCCAGCCACTTGGGGCGGGGGGGAACCGGGGAGCTGTTTTTT.

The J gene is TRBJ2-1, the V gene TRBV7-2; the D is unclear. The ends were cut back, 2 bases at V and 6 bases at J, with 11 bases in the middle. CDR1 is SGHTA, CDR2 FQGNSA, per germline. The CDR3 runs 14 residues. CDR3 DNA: TGTGCCAGCAGCTTAAGCGCCCATTCCAATGAGCAGTTCTTC. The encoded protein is CASSLSAHSNEQFF.

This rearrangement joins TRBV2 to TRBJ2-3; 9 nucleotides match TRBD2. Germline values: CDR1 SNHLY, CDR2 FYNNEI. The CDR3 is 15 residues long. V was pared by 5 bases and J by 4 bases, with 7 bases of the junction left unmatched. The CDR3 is CASSQRLAVSDTQYF. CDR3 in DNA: TGTGCCAGCAGTCAGAGACTAGCGGTGTCAGATACGCAGTATTTT.

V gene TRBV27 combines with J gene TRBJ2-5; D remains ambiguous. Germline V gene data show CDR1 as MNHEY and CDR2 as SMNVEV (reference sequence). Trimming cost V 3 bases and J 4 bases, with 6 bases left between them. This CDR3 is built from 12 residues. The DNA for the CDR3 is TGTGCCAGCAGTTTTGCAGGAGAGACCCAGTACTTC. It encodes CASSFAGETQYF.

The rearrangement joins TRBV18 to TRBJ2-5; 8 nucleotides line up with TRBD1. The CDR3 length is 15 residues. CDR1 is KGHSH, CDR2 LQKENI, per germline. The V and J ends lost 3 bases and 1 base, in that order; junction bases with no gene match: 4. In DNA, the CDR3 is TGTGCCAGCTCACCGAACGGACAGGGCCAAGAGACCCAGTACTTC. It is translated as CASSPNGQGQETQYF. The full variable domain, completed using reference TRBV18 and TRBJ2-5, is NAGVMQNPRHLVRRRGQEARLRCSPMKGHSHVYWYRQLPEEGLKFMVYLQKENIIDESGMPKERFSAEFPKEGPSILRIQQVVRGDSAAYFCASSPNGQGQETQYFGPGTRLLVL.

In DNA form, the CDR3 reads TGTGCCAGCAGTTTGCTGGACAGTCGTGCTGAAGCTTTCTTT. This encodes CASSLLDSRAEAFF. The chain couples TRBV27 to TRBJ1-1, with D possibly TRBD1 on 6 matching bases. The CDR3 contains 14 residues. V gave up 3 bases and J gave up 6 bases, with 14 bases separating them. CDR1 is MNHEY and CDR2 is SMNVEV in the germline V gene (reference sequence).

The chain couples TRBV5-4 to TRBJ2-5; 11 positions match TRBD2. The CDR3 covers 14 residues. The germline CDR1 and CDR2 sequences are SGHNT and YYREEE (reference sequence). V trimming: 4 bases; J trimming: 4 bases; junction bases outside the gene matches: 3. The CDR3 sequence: CASSAGTSGETQYF. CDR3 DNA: TGTGCCAGCAGCGCCGGGACTAGCGGAGAGACCCAGTACTTC.

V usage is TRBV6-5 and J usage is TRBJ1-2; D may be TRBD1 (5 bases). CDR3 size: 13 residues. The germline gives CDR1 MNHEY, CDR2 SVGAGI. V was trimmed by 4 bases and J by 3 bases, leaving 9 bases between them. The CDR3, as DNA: TGTGCCAGCAGTTTCGGGGGAGACTATGGCTACACCTTC. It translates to CASSFGGDYGYTF.

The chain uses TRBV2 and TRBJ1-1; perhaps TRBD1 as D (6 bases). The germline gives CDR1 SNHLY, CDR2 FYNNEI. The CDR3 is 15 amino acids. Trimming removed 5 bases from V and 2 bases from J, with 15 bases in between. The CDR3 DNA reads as TGTGCCAGCAGTATACAGGGAGGGCGCAACACTGAAGCTTTCTTT. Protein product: CASSIQGGRNTEAFF.

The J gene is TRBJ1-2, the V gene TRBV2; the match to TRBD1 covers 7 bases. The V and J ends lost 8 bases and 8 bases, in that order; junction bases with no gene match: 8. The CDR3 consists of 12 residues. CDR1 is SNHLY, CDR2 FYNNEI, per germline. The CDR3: CASQYDREGYTF. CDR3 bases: TGTGCCAGCCAATACGACAGGGAAGGCTACACCTTC.

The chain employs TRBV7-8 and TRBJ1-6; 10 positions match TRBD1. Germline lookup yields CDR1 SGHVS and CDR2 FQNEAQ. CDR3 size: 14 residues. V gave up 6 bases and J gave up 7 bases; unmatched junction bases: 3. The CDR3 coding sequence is TGTGCCAGCAGTACGGGACAGGGGAATTCACCCCTCCACTTT. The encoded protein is CASSTGQGNSPLHF.

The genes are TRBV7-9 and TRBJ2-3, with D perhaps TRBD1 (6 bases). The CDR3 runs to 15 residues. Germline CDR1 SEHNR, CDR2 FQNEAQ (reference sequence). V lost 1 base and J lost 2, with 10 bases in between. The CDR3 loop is CASSLGGTNTDTQYF. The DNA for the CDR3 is TGTGCCAGCAGCTTAGGGGGGACAAACACAGATACGCAGTATTTT.

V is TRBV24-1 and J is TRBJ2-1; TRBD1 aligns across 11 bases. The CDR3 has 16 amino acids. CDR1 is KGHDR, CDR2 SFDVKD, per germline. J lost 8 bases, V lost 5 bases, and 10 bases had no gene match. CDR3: CATSGNRDRGFYEQFF. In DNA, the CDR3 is TGTGCCACCAGTGGAAACCGGGACAGGGGGTTCTATGAGCAGTTCTTC.

The CDR3 nucleotides are TGTGCCAGCAGTTGGGGGGGGCCCCAGCATTTT. This gives the protein CASSWGGPQHF. This sequence joins TRBV28 and TRBJ1-5; TRBD1 is a possible D gene (5 bases). Germline-derived CDR1 and CDR2 are MDHEN and SYDVKM. The germline V and J ends were trimmed by 4 bases and 9 bases, with 7 bases remaining between them. The CDR3 runs to 11 residues.

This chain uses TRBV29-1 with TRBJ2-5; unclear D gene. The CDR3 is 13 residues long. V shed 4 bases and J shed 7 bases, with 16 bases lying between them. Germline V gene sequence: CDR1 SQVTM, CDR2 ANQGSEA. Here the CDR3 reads CSVGGGAGRTQYF. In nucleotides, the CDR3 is TGCAGCGTTGGAGGCGGCGCTGGAAGGACCCAGTACTTC.

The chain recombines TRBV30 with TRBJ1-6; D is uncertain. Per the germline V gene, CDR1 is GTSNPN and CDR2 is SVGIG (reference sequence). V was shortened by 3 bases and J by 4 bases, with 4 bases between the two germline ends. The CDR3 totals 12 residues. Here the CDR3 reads CAWSGYNSPLHF. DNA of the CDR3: TGTGCCTGGAGCGGTTATAATTCACCCCTCCACTTT.

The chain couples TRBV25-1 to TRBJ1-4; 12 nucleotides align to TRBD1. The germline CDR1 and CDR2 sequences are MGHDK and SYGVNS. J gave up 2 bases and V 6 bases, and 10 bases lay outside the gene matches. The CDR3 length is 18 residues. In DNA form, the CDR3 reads TGTGCCAGCAGCCCCCAACCGGGACAGGGGGCGACTAATGAAAAACTGTTTTTT. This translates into CASSPQPGQGATNEKLFF.

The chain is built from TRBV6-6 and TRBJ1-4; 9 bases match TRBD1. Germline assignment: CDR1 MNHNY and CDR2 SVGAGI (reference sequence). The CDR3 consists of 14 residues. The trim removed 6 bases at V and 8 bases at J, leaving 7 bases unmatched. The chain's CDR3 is CASSNTGGGEKLFF. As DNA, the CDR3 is TGTGCCAGCAGCAACACAGGGGGCGGCGAAAAACTGTTTTTT.

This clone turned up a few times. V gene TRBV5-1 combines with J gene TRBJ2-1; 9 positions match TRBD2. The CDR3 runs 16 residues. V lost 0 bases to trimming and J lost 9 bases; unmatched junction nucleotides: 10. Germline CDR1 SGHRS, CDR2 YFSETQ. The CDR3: CASSLALAGVGAEQFF. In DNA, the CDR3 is TGCGCCAGCAGCTTGGCACTAGCGGGTGTCGGGGCTGAGCAGTTCTTC. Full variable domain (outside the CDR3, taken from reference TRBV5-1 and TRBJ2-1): KAGVTQTPRYLIKTRGQQVTLSCSPISGHRSVSWYQQTPGQGLQFLFEYFSETQRNKGNFPGRFSGRQFSNSRSEMNVSTLELGDSALYLCASSLALAGVGAEQFFGPGTRLTVL.

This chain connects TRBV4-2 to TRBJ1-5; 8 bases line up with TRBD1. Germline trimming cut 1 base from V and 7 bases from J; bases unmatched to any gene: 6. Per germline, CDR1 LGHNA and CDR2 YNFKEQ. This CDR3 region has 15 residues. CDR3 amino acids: CASSQGGTGGQPQHF. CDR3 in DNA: TGTGCCAGCAGCCAAGGAGGGACAGGTGGACAGCCCCAGCATTTT.

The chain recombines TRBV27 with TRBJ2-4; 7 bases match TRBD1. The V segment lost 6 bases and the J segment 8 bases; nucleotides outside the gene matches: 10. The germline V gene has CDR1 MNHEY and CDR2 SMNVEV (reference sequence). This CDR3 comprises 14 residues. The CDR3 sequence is CASRPSRDSYIQYF. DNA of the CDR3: TGTGCCAGCAGGCCCTCCCGGGACAGCTACATTCAGTACTTC.

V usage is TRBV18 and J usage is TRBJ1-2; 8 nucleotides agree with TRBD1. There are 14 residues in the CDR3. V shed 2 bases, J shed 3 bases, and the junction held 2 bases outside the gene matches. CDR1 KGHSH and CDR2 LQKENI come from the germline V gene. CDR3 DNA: TGTGCCAGCTCACCAGACAGGGGCGACTATGGCTACACCTTC. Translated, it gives CASSPDRGDYGYTF.

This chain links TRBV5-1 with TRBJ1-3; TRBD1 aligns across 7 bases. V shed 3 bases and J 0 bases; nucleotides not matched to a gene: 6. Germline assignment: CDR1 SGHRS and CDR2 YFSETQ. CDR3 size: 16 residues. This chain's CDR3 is CASSSTGAFSGNTIYF. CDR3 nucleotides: TGCGCCAGCAGCTCAACAGGGGCCTTCTCTGGAAACACCATATATTTT.

CDR3 sequence reads: CASSGPSQETQYF. The CDR3 nucleotides are TGTGCCAGCAGCGGGCCCTCTCAAGAGACCCAGTACTTC. The chain carries TRBV9 and TRBJ2-5; D is ambiguous. Germline V lookup: CDR1 SGDLS, CDR2 YYNGEE. The CDR3 consists of 13 residues. V lost 3 bases and J 2 bases, leaving 8 bases between the germline ends.

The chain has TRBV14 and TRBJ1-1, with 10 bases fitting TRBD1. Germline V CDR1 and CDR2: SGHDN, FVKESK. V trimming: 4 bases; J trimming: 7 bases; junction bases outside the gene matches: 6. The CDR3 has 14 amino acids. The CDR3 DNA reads TGTGCCAGCAGCCTGACAGGGGGCCGGGGTGAAGCTTTCTTT. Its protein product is CASSLTGGRGEAFF.

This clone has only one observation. This chain's CDR3 is CASSPGTGGSSYNEQFF. CDR3 DNA sequence: TGCGCCAGCAGCCCCGGGACAGGCGGTAGCTCCTACAATGAGCAGTTCTTC. The chain links TRBV5-1 to TRBJ2-1; 8 bases match TRBD1. This CDR3 spans 17 amino acids. Unmatched junction bases numbered 9, after V lost 4 bases and J lost 0 bases. CDR1 is SGHRS and CDR2 is YFSETQ in the germline V gene.

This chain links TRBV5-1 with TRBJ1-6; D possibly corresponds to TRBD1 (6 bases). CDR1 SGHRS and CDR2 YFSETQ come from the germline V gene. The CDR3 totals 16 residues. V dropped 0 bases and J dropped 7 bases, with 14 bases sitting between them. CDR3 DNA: TGCGCCAGCAGCTTGGAGGGGGAAAGAGAGAATTCACCCCTCCACTTT. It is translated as CASSLEGERENSPLHF.

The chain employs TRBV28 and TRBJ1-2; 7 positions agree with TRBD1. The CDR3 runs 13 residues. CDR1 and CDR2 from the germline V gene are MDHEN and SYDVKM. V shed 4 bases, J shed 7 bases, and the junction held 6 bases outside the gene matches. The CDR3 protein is CASSYDRDRGYTF. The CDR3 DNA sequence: TGTGCCAGCAGTTACGACAGGGATCGTGGCTACACCTTC.